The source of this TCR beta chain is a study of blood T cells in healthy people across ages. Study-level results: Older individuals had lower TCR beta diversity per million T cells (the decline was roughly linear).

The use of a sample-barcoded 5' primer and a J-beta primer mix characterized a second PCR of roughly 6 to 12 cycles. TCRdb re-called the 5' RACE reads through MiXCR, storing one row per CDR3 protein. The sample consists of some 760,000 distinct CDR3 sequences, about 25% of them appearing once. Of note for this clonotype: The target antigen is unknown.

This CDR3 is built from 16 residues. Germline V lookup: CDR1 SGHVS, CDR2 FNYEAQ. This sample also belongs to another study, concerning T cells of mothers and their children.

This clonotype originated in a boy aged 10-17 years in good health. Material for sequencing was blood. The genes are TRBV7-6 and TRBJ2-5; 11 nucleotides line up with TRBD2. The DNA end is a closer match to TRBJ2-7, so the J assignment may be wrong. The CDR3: CASSLVDTSGGYEQYF. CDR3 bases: TGTGCCAGCAGCTTAGTTGATACTAGCGGGGGATACGAGCAGTACTTC.